The clone carrying this T cell receptor beta chain was counted at least ten times. PCR was performed a second time for about 7 to 12 cycles using a sample-barcoded 5' primer and a J-beta primer mix. Each cDNA molecule was tagged by a template-switch adaptor with 12 random nucleotides. TCRdb passed the 5' RACE reads through MiXCR, listing each CDR3 protein once. The sample lists some 900,000 distinct CDR3 sequences, 25% to 30% seen once, with roughly 17% in the top ten. There were healthy Caucasian individuals from Russia, aged roughly 6 to 100, serving as donors. Collection of roughly 10 milliliters of peripheral blood was performed for each donor. This entry comes from a study of blood T cells in healthy people across ages. The germline V gene has CDR1 DFQATT and CDR2 SNEGSKA (reference sequence). Germline trimming cut 2 bases from V and 6 bases from J; bases unmatched to any gene: 1. The CDR3 is 12 residues long.

The TCR originated in a woman aged 80 or older in good health. The sequenced material came from blood. The chain employs TRBV20-1 and TRBJ2-1; 7 bases agree with TRBD2. As DNA, the CDR3 is TGCAGTGCTAGACGGGGGGTCAATGAGCAGTTCTTC. This gives the protein CSARRGVNEQFF.